This T cell receptor beta chain was recovered during a study of tumor-infiltrating lymphocytes in primary liver carcinoma. The CDR3 has 14 amino acids. V lost 2 bases and J lost 7; bases outside the gene matches: 6. Germline V gene data show CDR1 as SGHVS and CDR2 as FQNEAQ. Scientists recovered RNA and DNA together from roughly 20-30 mg of unsorted bulk tissue. Synthesis of TCR beta cDNA was carried out from approximately 0.55 ug total RNA with a constant-region primer. Three nested multiplex PCR rounds of slightly modified ARM-PCR generated TCR beta libraries. A C-beta reverse primer was combined with TRBV1-TRBV30 forward primers in the first two PCR rounds, and each round had about 10 cycles. Each CDR3 protein gets one entry after TCRdb re-called the multiplex PCR reads with MiXCR. The table shows more than 90,000 distinct CDR3 sequences, with around 66% occurring only once. Study results and caveats: Lesser overlap characterized tumor-adjacent and tumor-blood pairs relative to tumor region pairs. Top clones occupying all five tumor regions numbered only about 8-24%.

There are many counts of this clonotype. Its target is not known. The sequenced sample consisted of liver tumor tissue from sampling region 2. Subset described: tumor region T2, inferior pole. The V gene is TRBV7-8, the J gene TRBJ2-3, with TRBD1 identical over 7 bases. The TCR was taken from a woman aged 60 to 75 with primary liver carcinoma and hepatitis B virus infection. The CDR3 DNA reads TGTGCCAGCAGCTTACTTCGGACAGGCTATACGCAGTATTTT. This codes for CASSLLRTGYTQYF.